This section outlines one T cell receptor (beta chain) sequence together with its context. What antigen it recognizes has not been identified. The junction differs from germline at one of its ends, possibly a read error. This CDR3 is also generated by other DNA sequences in the sample. CD8 naive samples were obtained by positive selection for CCR7 among CD45RO-negative cells, yielding a CD45RA+CCR7+ population from which TemRA cells were excluded. Donors were healthy HIV-negative adults with no recently reported acute infections or vaccinations. Every donor was a Caucasian adult residing in Nashville, Tennessee, USA. After blood collection by leukapheresis, PBMCs were isolated using Ficoll-Histopaque density gradient centrifugation and then cryopreserved in the vapor phase of liquid nitrogen. Purity and quantity of every magnetically sorted T cell population were checked by analytical flow cytometry. Genomic DNA was isolated from each sorted fraction and quantified by UV absorbance on a Nanodrop 2000c.

Counted from cysteine to phenylalanine, this CDR3 has 15 amino acids. The DNA shown is the 45-base CDR3, in frame from base 1. CDR1 is given as PRHDT and CDR2 as FYEKMQ, both from the germline V gene (reference sequence). The data were obtained in a study of shared clonotypes between healthy human individuals (TCRdb year 2020). Notes on the research overall: Two women and three men aged 18 to 49 years were included in the cohort. Between about 0.8 and 9 billion PBMCs per donor were obtained by leukapheresis. For each donor, CD4 naive and CD4 memory were each given three plates, CD8 naive was given two plates, and CD8 memory was given one plate. Libraries were prepared and TCR repertoires were sequenced by different laboratories using diverse techniques, in order to increase sequencing depth and limit assay-specific biases. To estimate repertoire size and how much clonotypes are shared between individuals, the study performed deep sequencing of blood TCR repertoires from about 5 healthy adults. Findings and caveats that apply to the study as a whole: Pairwise subsampling led to the expectation that sequencing depth would affect the degree of clonotype sharing among donors. Larger estimated clonotype richness was generally found for naive subsets than for memory subsets. Sampling was restricted to blood, and TCR repertoires in tissue are likely to differ from TCR repertoires in blood. Even with the large sequencing depth, rarefaction of the sorted-subset datasets indicated that sequencing was incomplete. Clonotypes shared by all four sorted-subset donors showed higher generation probabilities than non-shared clonotypes. Roughly 5% of naive CD4, 3.5% of naive CD8, approximately 2% of memory CD4, and about 0.4% of memory CD8 clonotypes were shared across several donors. The small number of donors limited the genetic and exposure-history diversity represented.

Using the deep immunoSEQ assay, multiplex PCR amplified TCR CDR3 regions from genomic DNA. Extracted genomic DNA from each cell subset was distributed evenly across all wells of several immunoSEQ 96-well plates, and each plate was treated as a replicate. For sorted subsets, approximately 200 ng of genomic DNA, equivalent to tens of thousands of T cell genomes, went into each replicate PCR. Purified libraries were measured with a Qubit 3.0 fluorometer, size-checked on a Bioanalyzer 2100, and measured again with the KAPA Library Quantification kit. Every immunoSEQ 96-well plate was sequenced on a separate single-read 150-cycle Illumina NextSeq 550 flow cell. The published analysis was carried out like this. Because the immunoSEQ output included only junctional sequences and no quality scores, the filtering could not be the same as the filtering used for full-length reads. Sequences were annotated with PyIR, a Python wrapper for IgBLAST v1.9, using IMGT germline references to assign V/J genes and CDR3. Any read was removed if the V/J assignment was weak (E-value above 1e-6), the CDR3 was missing, or the read contained stop codons, out-of-frame junctions, or ambiguous translated residues. A V3J clonotype was defined by an identical inferred V gene, J gene, and CDR3 amino acid sequence. Percentage overlap between repertoires was calculated by dividing the number of shared unique clonotypes by the size of the smaller repertoire. RTK rarefaction, the Chao1 estimator, and Recon v2.1 estimates of unobserved clonotypes were used to assess repertoire richness. For all TCRbeta clonotypes obtained by the gDNA method from four donors, generation probabilities were computed with OLGA. The source is immuneACCESS, and TCRdb retained only in-frame sequences with V and J called. Part of the clones is not carried over; for the studies checked, unresolved V genes explain less than half of this, and the remainder is unexplained. That table furnishes V, J and clone size, whereas the DNA furnished D and trimming. Here the sample has roughly 590,000 clones; roughly 95% occur a single time. The ten largest clones capture 0.1% to 0.11% of the sample.

The chain couples TRBV13 to TRBJ2-7; the D segment cannot be called with confidence. What was sequenced was naive CD8+ T cells sorted from blood. The meaning of the sample's cell subset or site label: CD45RA+CCR7+. This TCR derives from a woman aged 25-40 years in good health. CDR3 protein: CASSTTQSTTYEQYF. The bases are TGCGCCAGCAGTACTACTCAGAGCACAACCTACGAGCAGTACTTC.